The source of this TCR beta chain is a study of vaccination and CD4 T cells after COVID-19. V lost 7 bases and J 0 bases, leaving 9 bases between the germline ends. The CDR3 is 12 amino acids. Germline V gene sequence: CDR1 DFQATT, CDR2 SNEGSKA (reference sequence). TCRdb redid the calling of the PCR reads with MiXCR, one entry per CDR3 protein. This sample yields approximately 20,000 distinct CDR3 sequences, of which approximately 67% are seen a single time; under 1.2% belongs to the top ten. This TCR was recovered from a human donor who had recovered from COVID-19. The input for sequencing was CD4+ T cells from blood, taken before SARS-CoV-2 vaccination. The chain has TRBV20-1 and TRBJ2-5; D gene ambiguous. The CDR3: CSVRGDQETQYF. The CDR3 bases are TGCAGTGTGCGAGGCGACCAAGAGACCCAGTACTTC.